Only one count was recorded for the clone carrying this T cell receptor beta chain. Its antigen is still unknown. Generated by immunoSEQ multiplex PCR, the TCRdb table keeps only in-frame clones and is missing some. Of approximately 98,000 clones listed, 85% to 95% are singletons. The data derive from a study of siplizumab effects on memory and regulatory T cells. Study-wide results and caveats: Naive T cells, seemingly more diverse than memory cells, seemed major alloresponse contributors. There was no confirmation of the suppressive function of proliferating Tregs from siplizumab cultures.

Germline CDR1 and CDR2: MNHNS and SASEGT. There are 14 residues in the CDR3. V was shortened by 7 bases and J by 3 bases, with 13 bases between the two germline ends. This clonotype originated in a human donor in good health. The genes are TRBV6-1 and TRBJ1-5, with D hard to call. Specimen: non-Treg CD4+ T cells sorted from blood. The DNA for the CDR3 is TGTGCCAGCACTTCGGCATTCCTCAATCAGCCCCAGCATTTT. Translating gives CASTSAFLNQPQHF.